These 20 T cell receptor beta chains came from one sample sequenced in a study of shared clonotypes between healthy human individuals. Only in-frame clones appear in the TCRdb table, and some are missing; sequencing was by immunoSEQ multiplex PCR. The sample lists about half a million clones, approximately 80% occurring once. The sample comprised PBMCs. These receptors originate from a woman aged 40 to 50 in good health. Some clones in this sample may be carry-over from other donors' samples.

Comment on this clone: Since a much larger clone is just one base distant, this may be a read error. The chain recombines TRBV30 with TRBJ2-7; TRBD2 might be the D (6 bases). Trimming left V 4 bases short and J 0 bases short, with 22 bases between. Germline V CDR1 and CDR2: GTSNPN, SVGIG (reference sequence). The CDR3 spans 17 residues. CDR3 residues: CAWKKGRLGLDSYEQYF. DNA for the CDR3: TGTGCCTGGAAGAAGGGAAGACTAGGACTCGACTCCTACGAGCAGTACTTC.

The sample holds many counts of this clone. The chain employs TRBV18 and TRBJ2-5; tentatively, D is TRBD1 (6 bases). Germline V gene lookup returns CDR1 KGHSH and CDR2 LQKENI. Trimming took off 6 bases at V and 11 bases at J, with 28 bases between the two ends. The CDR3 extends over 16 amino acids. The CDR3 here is CASSHINNNRDTAQYF. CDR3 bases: TGTGCCAGCTCCCATATAAATAATAACCGGGACACCGCTCAGTACTTC. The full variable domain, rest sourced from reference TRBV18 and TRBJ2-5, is NAGVMQNPRHLVRRRGQEARLRCSPMKGHSHVYWYRQLPEEGLKFMVYLQKENIIDESGMPKERFSAEFPKEGPSILRIQQVVRGDSAAYFCASSHINNNRDTAQYFGPGTRLLVL.

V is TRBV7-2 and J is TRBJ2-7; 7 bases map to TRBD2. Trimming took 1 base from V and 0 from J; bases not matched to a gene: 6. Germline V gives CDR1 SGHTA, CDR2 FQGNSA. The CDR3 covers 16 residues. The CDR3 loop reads CASSLVAGVPSYEQYF. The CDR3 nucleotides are TGTGCCAGCAGCTTAGTTGCGGGAGTCCCCTCCTACGAGCAGTACTTC.

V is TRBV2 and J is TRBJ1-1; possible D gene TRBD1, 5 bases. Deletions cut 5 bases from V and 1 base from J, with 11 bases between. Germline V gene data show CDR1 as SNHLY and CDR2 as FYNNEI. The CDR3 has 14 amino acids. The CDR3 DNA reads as TGTGCCAGCAGTAGGGACGGCCCGAACACTGAAGCTTTCTTT. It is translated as CASSRDGPNTEAFF.

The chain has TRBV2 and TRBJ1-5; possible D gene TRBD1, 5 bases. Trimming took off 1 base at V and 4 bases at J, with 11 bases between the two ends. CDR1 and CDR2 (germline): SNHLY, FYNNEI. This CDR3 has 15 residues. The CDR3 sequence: CASSEGLRGNQPQHF. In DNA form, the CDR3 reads TGTGCCAGCAGTGAAGGACTGAGGGGTAATCAGCCCCAGCATTTT.

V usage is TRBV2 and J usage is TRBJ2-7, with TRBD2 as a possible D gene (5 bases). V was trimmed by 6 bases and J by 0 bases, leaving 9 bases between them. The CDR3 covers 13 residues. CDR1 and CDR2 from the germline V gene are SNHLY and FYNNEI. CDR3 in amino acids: CASRDLSSYEQYF. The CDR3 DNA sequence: TGTGCCAGCAGGGACTTAAGCTCCTACGAGCAGTACTTC.

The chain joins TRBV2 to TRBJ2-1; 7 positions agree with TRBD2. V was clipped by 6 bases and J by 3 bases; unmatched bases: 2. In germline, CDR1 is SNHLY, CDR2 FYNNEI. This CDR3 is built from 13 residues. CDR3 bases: TGTGCCAGCAGACTAGCGTTCTACAATGAGCAGTTCTTC. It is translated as CASRLAFYNEQFF. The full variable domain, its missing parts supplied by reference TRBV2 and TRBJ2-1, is EPEVTQTPSHQVTQMGQEVILRCVPISNHLYFYWYRQILGQKVEFLVSFYNNEISEKSEIFDDQFSVERPDGSNFTLKIRSTKLEDSAMYFCASRLAFYNEQFFGPGTRLTVL.

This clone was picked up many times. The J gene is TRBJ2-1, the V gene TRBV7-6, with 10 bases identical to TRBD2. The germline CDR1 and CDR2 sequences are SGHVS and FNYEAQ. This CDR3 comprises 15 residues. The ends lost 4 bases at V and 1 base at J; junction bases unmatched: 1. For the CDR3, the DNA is TGTGCCAGCAGCTCTAGCGGGAGATCCTACAATGAGCAGTTCTTC. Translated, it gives CASSSSGRSYNEQFF.

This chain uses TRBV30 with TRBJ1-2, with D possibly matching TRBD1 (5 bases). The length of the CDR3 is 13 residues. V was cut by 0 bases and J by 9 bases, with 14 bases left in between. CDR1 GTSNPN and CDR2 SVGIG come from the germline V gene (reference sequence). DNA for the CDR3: TGTGCCTGGAGTGTACGGGGGGAGTTGAGCTACACCTTC. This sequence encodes CAWSVRGELSYTF.

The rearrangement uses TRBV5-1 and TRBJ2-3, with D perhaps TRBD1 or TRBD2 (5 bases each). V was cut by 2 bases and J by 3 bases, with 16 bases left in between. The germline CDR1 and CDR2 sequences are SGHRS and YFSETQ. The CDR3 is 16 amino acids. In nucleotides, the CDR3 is TGCGCCAGCAGCTTCGGGGCGGAACTATTTACAGATACGCAGTATTTT. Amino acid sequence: CASSFGAELFTDTQYF.

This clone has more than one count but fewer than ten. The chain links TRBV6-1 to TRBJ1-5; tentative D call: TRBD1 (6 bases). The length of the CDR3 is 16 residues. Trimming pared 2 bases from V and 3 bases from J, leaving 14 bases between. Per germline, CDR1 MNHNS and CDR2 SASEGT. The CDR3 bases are TGTGCCAGCAGTGAAATTCGGGGGGCGGTCAATCAGCCCCAGCATTTT. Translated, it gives CASSEIRGAVNQPQHF.

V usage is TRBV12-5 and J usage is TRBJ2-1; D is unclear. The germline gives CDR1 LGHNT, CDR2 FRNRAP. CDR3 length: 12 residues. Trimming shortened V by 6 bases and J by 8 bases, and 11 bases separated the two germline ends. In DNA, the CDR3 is TGTGCTAGTGGAAAGCTAGGAGATGAGCAGTTCTTC. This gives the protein CASGKLGDEQFF. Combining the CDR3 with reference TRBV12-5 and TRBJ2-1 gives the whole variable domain DARVTQTPRHKVTEMGQEVTMRCQPILGHNTVFWYRQTMMQGLELLAYFRNRAPLDDSGMPKDRFSAEMPDATLATLKIQPSEPRDSAVYFCASGKLGDEQFFGPGTRLTVL.

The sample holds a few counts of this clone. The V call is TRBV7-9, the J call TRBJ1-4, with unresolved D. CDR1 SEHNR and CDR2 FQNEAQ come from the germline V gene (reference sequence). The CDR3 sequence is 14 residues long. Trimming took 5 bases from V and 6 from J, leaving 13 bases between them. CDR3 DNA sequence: TGTGCCAGCAGCGGAGTAAGATACGATGAAAAACTGTTTTTT. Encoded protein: CASSGVRYDEKLFF. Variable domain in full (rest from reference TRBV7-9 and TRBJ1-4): DTGVSQNPRHKITKRGQNVTFRCDPISEHNRLYWYRQTLGQGPEFLTYFQNEAQLEKSRLLSDRFSAERPKGSFSTLEIQRTEQGDSAMYLCASSGVRYDEKLFFGSGTQLSVL.

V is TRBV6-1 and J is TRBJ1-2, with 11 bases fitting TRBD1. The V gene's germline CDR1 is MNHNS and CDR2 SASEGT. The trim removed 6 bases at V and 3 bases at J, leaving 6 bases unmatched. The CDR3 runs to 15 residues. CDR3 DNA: TGTGCCAGCAGGGACAGGGGGCTTTCGGACTATGGCTACACCTTC. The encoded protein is CASRDRGLSDYGYTF.

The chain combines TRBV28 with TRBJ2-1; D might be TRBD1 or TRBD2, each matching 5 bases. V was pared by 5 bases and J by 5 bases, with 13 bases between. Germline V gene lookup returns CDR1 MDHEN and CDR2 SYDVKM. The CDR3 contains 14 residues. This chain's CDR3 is CASSPPGRNNEQFF. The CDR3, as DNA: TGTGCCAGCAGTCCACCGGGACGGAACAATGAGCAGTTCTTC.

As DNA, the CDR3 is TGCGCCAGCAGCCCTTATATGACATACAATGAGCAGTTCTTC. The encoded protein is CASSPYMTYNEQFF. The chain combines TRBV4-1 with TRBJ2-1; D is uncertain. V was shortened by 4 bases and J by 4 bases, with 11 bases between the two germline ends. Germline V gene data show CDR1 as MGHRA and CDR2 as YSYEKL. This CDR3 contains 14 residues.

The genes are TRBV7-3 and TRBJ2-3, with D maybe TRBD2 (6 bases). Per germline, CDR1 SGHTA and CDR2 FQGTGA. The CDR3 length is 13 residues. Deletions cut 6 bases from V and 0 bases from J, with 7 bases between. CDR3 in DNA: TGTGCCAGCAGGGGGACTAGCACAGATACGCAGTATTTT. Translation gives CASRGTSTDTQYF.

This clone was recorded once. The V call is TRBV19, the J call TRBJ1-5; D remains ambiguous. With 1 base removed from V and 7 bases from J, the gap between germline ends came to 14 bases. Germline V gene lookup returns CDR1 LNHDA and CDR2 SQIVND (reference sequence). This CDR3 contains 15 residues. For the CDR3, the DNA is TGTGCCAGTAGTATAGGTACTACGAACCCCCAGCCCCAGCATTTT. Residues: CASSIGTTNPQPQHF.

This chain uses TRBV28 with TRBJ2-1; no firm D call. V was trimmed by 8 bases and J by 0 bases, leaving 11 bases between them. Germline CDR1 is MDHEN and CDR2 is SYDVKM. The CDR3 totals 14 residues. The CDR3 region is CASGSQSSYNEQFF. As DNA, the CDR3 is TGTGCCAGCGGATCCCAAAGCTCCTACAATGAGCAGTTCTTC.

CDR3 coding DNA: TGTGCCTGGAGTAAAACAGAAACCTCCTACGAGCAGTACTTC. Translation: CAWSKTETSYEQYF. The genes are TRBV30 and TRBJ2-7; no firm D call. Trimming pared 2 bases from V and 0 bases from J, leaving 11 bases between. This CDR3 has 14 residues. The germline gives CDR1 GTSNPN, CDR2 SVGIG (reference sequence).